One and the same sample provided the 29 T cell receptor beta chains below, sequenced in a study of cytomegalovirus exposure and HLA in healthy donors. The PCR ran on 60 Vbeta and 13 Jbeta primers. Repertoires were generated with immunoSEQ multiplex PCR, while TCRdb's copy carries only in-frame clones and drops some. Of 100,000 to 150,000 clones in the sample, about two thirds are singletons; the top ten hold roughly 2.7%. Sequencing input: PBMCs. The receptors derive from a woman aged 60 to 75 in good health and CMV-seropositive.

The chain couples TRBV5-1 to TRBJ1-2, with 7 bases identical to TRBD1. This CDR3 region has 14 residues. Germline V gene sequence: CDR1 SGHRS, CDR2 YFSETQ. J gave up 4 bases and V 4 bases, and 7 bases lay outside the gene matches. The CDR3 protein is CASSPEQGTYGYTF. The CDR3 DNA reads TGCGCCAGCAGCCCGGAACAGGGGACCTATGGCTACACCTTC.

The chain recombines TRBV27 with TRBJ1-3; a possible D gene is TRBD1 (5 bases). With 3 bases removed from V and 3 bases from J, the gap between germline ends came to 9 bases. Germline loops: CDR1 MNHEY, CDR2 SMNVEV (reference sequence). The CDR3 loop spans 14 amino acids. The CDR3 DNA sequence: TGTGCCAGCAGTTTTTCGGGGGTTGGAAACACCATATATTTT. Translating it yields CASSFSGVGNTIYF.

The V call is TRBV5-5, the J call TRBJ1-5; D is ambiguous. This CDR3 is 15 amino acids long. Germline loops: CDR1 SGHKS, CDR2 YYEKEE (reference sequence). V gave up 0 bases and J gave up 5 bases, with 12 bases separating them. CDR3: CASSLAPGSHQPQHF. As DNA, the CDR3 is TGTGCCAGCAGCTTGGCCCCAGGTTCTCATCAGCCCCAGCATTTT.

This chain joins TRBV5-1 and TRBJ1-2; 10 positions agree with TRBD1. The V and J ends lost 2 bases and 11 bases, in that order; junction bases with no gene match: 12. CDR3 size: 15 residues. Germline V CDR1 and CDR2: SGHRS, YFSETQ. The CDR3 sequence is CASSFQGTGESRYTF. In nucleotides, the CDR3 is TGCGCCAGCAGCTTCCAGGGGACAGGGGAAAGTCGGTACACCTTC.

The genes are TRBV7-6 and TRBJ1-1; D unclear. Trimming took 5 bases from V and 4 from J, leaving 8 bases between them. Germline V gene sequence: CDR1 SGHVS, CDR2 FNYEAQ. This CDR3 spans 12 amino acids. The CDR3 nucleotides are TGTGCCAGCAGCAGGAGTGGCACTGAAGCTTTCTTT. It encodes CASSRSGTEAFF.

A single count supports this clone. J is TRBJ2-2 and V is TRBV9; 8 nucleotides line up with TRBD2. CDR1 and CDR2 (germline): SGDLS, YYNGEE. With 4 bases clipped from V and 7 bases from J, the junction kept 9 bases outside the gene matches. This CDR3 region has 15 residues. The CDR3 loop reads CASSHGAGEGGELFF. In nucleotides, the CDR3 is TGTGCCAGCAGCCACGGAGCGGGGGAGGGCGGGGAGCTGTTTTTT. Together with reference TRBV9 and TRBJ2-2, the CDR3 gives the full variable domain: DSGVTQTPKHLITATGQRVTLRCSPRSGDLSVYWYQQSLDQGLQFLIQYYNGEERAKGNILERFSAQQFPDLHSELNLSSLELGDSALYFCASSHGAGEGGELFFGEGSRLTVL.

This clone is a singleton in its sample. The gene calls are TRBV19 and TRBJ1-5; the match to TRBD1 covers 8 bases. The CDR3 is 15 amino acids. V was pared by 3 bases and J by 5 bases, with 6 bases of the junction left unmatched. In germline, CDR1 is LNHDA, CDR2 SQIVND (reference sequence). DNA for the CDR3: TGTGCCAGTAGTATCGCAGGGGGCTGGTATCAGCCCCAGCATTTT. This translates into CASSIAGGWYQPQHF.

The chain has TRBV7-9 and TRBJ1-5, with 7 nucleotides matching TRBD1. In germline, CDR1 is SEHNR, CDR2 FQNEAQ (reference sequence). V shed 5 bases, J shed 5 bases, and the junction held 6 bases outside the gene matches. This CDR3 spans 14 amino acids. The CDR3 here is CASSPGRGDQPQHF. The CDR3 coding sequence is TGTGCCAGCAGCCCAGGCAGGGGGGATCAGCCCCAGCATTTT.

The V and J genes are TRBV6-1 and TRBJ1-5; D is unclear. The CDR3 covers 13 residues. Trimming cost V 5 bases and J 0 bases, with 5 bases left between them. Looked up from germline, CDR1 is MNHNS and CDR2 is SASEGT. CDR3 sequence: CASSTNSNQPQHF. In DNA form, the CDR3 reads TGTGCCAGCAGTACTAATAGCAATCAGCCCCAGCATTTT.

This chain connects TRBV11-2 to TRBJ2-1; TRBD1 matches at 7 bases. Germline CDR1 SGHAT, CDR2 FQNNGV. V shed 5 bases, J shed 2 bases, and the junction held 3 bases outside the gene matches. There are 14 residues in the CDR3. CDR3 coding DNA: TGTGCCAGCAGCCCAGGACAGGCCTACAATGAGCAGTTCTTC. It translates to CASSPGQAYNEQFF.

The chain recombines TRBV11-1 with TRBJ1-4, with D possibly being TRBD1 (6 bases). Trimming shortened V by 2 bases and J by 2 bases, and 9 bases separated the two germline ends. From germline, CDR1 is SGHAT and CDR2 FQDESV (reference sequence). CDR3 length: 15 amino acids. CDR3 sequence (DNA): TGTGCCAGCAGCTTACAGACAGGCACTAATGAAAAACTGTTTTTT. Translating gives CASSLQTGTNEKLFF.

CDR3 bases: TGTGCCAGTAGCCTACCCGCGGGCCCCTCGGGAAACACCATATATTTT. This gives the protein CASSLPAGPSGNTIYF. This chain joins TRBV19 and TRBJ1-3; D unresolved. The CDR3 contains 16 residues. In germline, CDR1 is LNHDA, CDR2 SQIVND (reference sequence). V was cut by 6 bases and J by 4 bases, with 19 bases left in between.

The chain carries TRBV5-1 and TRBJ1-1, with D tentatively TRBD1 (6 bases). Trimming left V 0 bases short and J 2 bases short, with 11 bases between. The germline CDR1 and CDR2 sequences are SGHRS and YFSETQ. The CDR3 contains 15 residues. The CDR3 DNA is TGCGCCAGCAGCTTGGATCCAGGGGTTAACACTGAAGCTTTCTTT. It codes for CASSLDPGVNTEAFF.

The V call is TRBV5-6, the J call TRBJ2-7; 10 positions match TRBD1. The CDR3 has 15 residues. V trimming: 3 bases; J trimming: 3 bases; junction bases outside the gene matches: 6. Germline V gives CDR1 SGHDT, CDR2 YYEEEE. CDR3 region: CASSSGTGAFYEQYF. The CDR3 DNA reads as TGTGCCAGCAGCTCCGGGACAGGGGCCTTCTACGAGCAGTACTTC.

Only one count was recorded for this clone. The chain links TRBV18 to TRBJ2-1, with TRBD1 matching over 9 bases. Losses at the gene ends were 6 bases for V and 6 bases for J; bases not matched to a gene: 6. The CDR3 loop spans 14 amino acids. CDR1 is KGHSH, CDR2 LQKENI, per germline. CDR3 in amino acids: CASSPGQGVNEQFF. The CDR3 DNA is TGTGCCAGCTCGCCGGGACAGGGAGTCAATGAGCAGTTCTTC.

V usage is TRBV6-5 and J usage is TRBJ1-1; D not certain. The germline CDR1 and CDR2 sequences are MNHEY and SVGAGI. This CDR3 is 14 amino acids long. V was clipped by 5 bases and J by 7 bases, with 17 bases between them. CDR3 in amino acids: CASSPTFSGSEAFF. DNA for the CDR3: TGTGCCAGCAGTCCTACCTTTTCGGGGAGTGAAGCTTTCTTT.

V gene TRBV7-7 combines with J gene TRBJ2-1; 12 bases are shared with TRBD2. After removal of 5 bases from V and 1 base from J, the junction contained 9 bases not matched to a gene. Germline CDR1 SSHAT, CDR2 FNYEAQ (reference sequence). The CDR3 totals 18 residues. The CDR3 bases are TGTGCCAGCAGCCCCAGGACTAGCGGGGCCTTTTCCTACAATGAGCAGTTCTTC. The encoded protein is CASSPRTSGAFSYNEQFF. Using reference TRBV7-7 and TRBJ2-1 for the parts outside the CDR3, the full variable domain is GAGVSQSPRYKVTKRGQDVTLRCDPISSHATLYWYQQALGQGPEFLTYFNYEAQPDKSGLPSDRFSAERPEGSISTLTIQRTEQRDSAMYRCASSPRTSGAFSYNEQFFGPGTRLTVL.

The gene calls are TRBV6-1 and TRBJ2-2; D remains ambiguous. The germline gives CDR1 MNHNS, CDR2 SASEGT. V was shortened by 11 bases and J by 5 bases, with 15 bases between the two germline ends. This CDR3 comprises 13 residues. CDR3 DNA: TGTGCCGGCCAACTCCGCGGAACCGGGGAGCTGTTTTTT. It is translated as CAGQLRGTGELFF.

This clone was detected only once. This CDR3 reads CASNPQPGIETQYF. The CDR3 DNA is TGTGCCAGCAACCCCCAACCAGGTATCGAAACGCAGTATTTT. This rearrangement joins TRBV2 to TRBJ2-3; D unresolved. CDR1 is SNHLY and CDR2 is FYNNEI in the germline V gene. The V and J ends lost 7 bases and 9 bases respectively, with 20 bases between them. The CDR3 runs to 14 residues.

The chain combines TRBV11-1 with TRBJ2-7; TRBD2 aligns across 7 bases. V gave up 5 bases and J gave up 3 bases; unmatched junction bases: 7. Germline V CDR1 and CDR2: SGHAT, FQDESV (reference sequence). The CDR3 spans 14 residues. Here the CDR3 reads CASSPAPGGYEQYF. The CDR3 region has the DNA TGTGCCAGCAGCCCCGCCCCGGGAGGCTACGAGCAGTACTTC. Looking up the rest from reference TRBV11-1 and TRBJ2-7 gives the full variable domain: EAEVAQSPRYKITEKSQAVAFWCDPISGHATLYWYRQILGQGPELLVQFQDESVVDDSQLPKDRFSAERLKGVDSTLKIQPAELGDSAMYLCASSPAPGGYEQYFGPGTRLTVT.

The CDR3 DNA reads TGCGCCACTCCGGGAACATGCATCTACGAGCAGTACTTC. This codes for CATPGTCIYEQYF. The chain has TRBV10-1 and TRBJ2-7; a possible D gene is TRBD2 (5 bases). The CDR3 contains 13 residues. V gave up 10 bases and J gave up 3 bases, with 16 bases separating them. CDR1 and CDR2 (germline): WNHNN, SYGVQD (reference sequence).

With respect to this clone: An end of the junction differs from the germline gene, which may be a read error. The CDR3 region has the DNA TGTGCCGGCAGTTACTCCGGACAAAATTCACCCCTCCACTTT. This translates into CAGSYSGQNSPLHF. The chain carries TRBV6-5 and TRBJ1-6; possible D gene TRBD1, 5 bases. The CDR3 totals 14 residues. Germline V CDR1 and CDR2: MNHEY, SVGAGI.

The rearrangement uses TRBV6-5 and TRBJ2-3; the D gene is possibly TRBD2 (6 bases). V lost 6 bases and J 2 bases, leaving 15 bases between the germline ends. CDR1 is MNHEY, CDR2 SVGAGI, per germline. CDR3 length equals 15 residues. The CDR3 loop is CASRRGFAYTDTQYF. The CDR3 coding sequence is TGTGCCAGCAGACGGGGGTTCGCTTACACAGATACGCAGTATTTT.

The rearrangement joins TRBV5-1 to TRBJ2-1; TRBD2 matches 8 bases. Germline values: CDR1 SGHRS, CDR2 YFSETQ. J lost 1 base, V lost 5 bases, and 5 bases had no gene match. The CDR3 extends over 15 amino acids. The CDR3: CASRLSGGSYNEQFF. CDR3 nucleotides: TGCGCCAGCAGATTGAGCGGGGGATCCTACAATGAGCAGTTCTTC. The full variable domain, completed using reference TRBV5-1 and TRBJ2-1, is KAGVTQTPRYLIKTRGQQVTLSCSPISGHRSVSWYQQTPGQGLQFLFEYFSETQRNKGNFPGRFSGRQFSNSRSEMNVSTLELGDSALYLCASRLSGGSYNEQFFGPGTRLTVL.

This clone has just one count. This chain joins TRBV5-6 and TRBJ2-5; 7 bases are a match to TRBD1. Germline V lookup: CDR1 SGHDT, CDR2 YYEEEE. V was clipped by 0 bases and J by 4 bases; unmatched bases: 15. CDR3 size: 18 residues. The CDR3: CASSLGPTGFLERETQYF. The CDR3 DNA reads TGTGCCAGCAGCTTGGGCCCGACAGGGTTTCTTGAGCGAGAGACCCAGTACTTC.

The rearrangement joins TRBV5-8 to TRBJ2-3, with D perhaps matching TRBD2 (6 bases). Per germline, CDR1 SGHTS and CDR2 YDEGEE. Trimming left V 1 base short and J 0 bases short, with 9 bases between. This CDR3 has 15 amino acids. The CDR3 spells CASSLRGLSTDTQYF. For the CDR3, the DNA is TGTGCCAGCAGCTTGAGGGGACTTAGCACAGATACGCAGTATTTT.

In regard to this clone: One junction end does not reproduce the germline sequence, and a read error may be involved. The chain couples TRBV7-7 to TRBJ2-5; D gene ambiguous. CDR1 is SSHAT, CDR2 FNYEAQ, per germline (reference sequence). The length of the CDR3 is 14 residues. The CDR3 reads CASSRGVVGETQYF. The DNA for the CDR3 is TGTGCTAGCAGCCGAGGAGTAGTCGGGGAGACCCAGTACTTC.

This clone appeared a single time. The V call is TRBV19, the J call TRBJ2-7, with D possibly TRBD2 on 6 matching bases. The CDR3 length is 14 residues. Trimming left V 6 bases short and J 2 bases short, with 14 bases between. Germline V CDR1 and CDR2: LNHDA, SQIVND (reference sequence). DNA of the CDR3: TGTGCCAGTAGCATGCGGGACGTAACCTACGAGCAGTACTTC. Protein sequence: CASSMRDVTYEQYF. The full variable domain, in which reference TRBV19 and TRBJ2-7 provide the parts outside the CDR3, is DGGITQSPKYLFRKEGQNVTLSCEQNLNHDAMYWYRQDPGQGLRLIYYSQIVNDFQKGDIAEGYSVSREKKESFPLTVTSAQKNPTAFYLCASSMRDVTYEQYFGPGTRLTVT.

This clone was recorded only once. The rearrangement links TRBV11-3 to TRBJ2-7; no reliable D call. The CDR3 runs to 14 residues. Trimming cost V 3 bases and J 0 bases, with 9 bases left between them. Germline V gives CDR1 SGHNT, CDR2 YENEEA. In nucleotides, the CDR3 is TGTGCCAGCAGCTTGGGCCAGGCCTCCTACGAGCAGTACTTC. Translation: CASSLGQASYEQYF.